These 30 T cell receptor beta chains came from one sample sequenced in a study of blood T cell repertoires in COVID-19. The protocol was immunoSEQ multiplex PCR, while the TCRdb copy is restricted to in-frame clones and leaves out a portion. Counted here are fewer than 250,000 clones, 84% occurring once; the ten biggest clones make up about 4%. The source material was peripheral blood. The receptors derive from a man aged 50-59 years with acute or convalescent COVID-19.

Here the CDR3 DNA reads TGTGCCAGCAGCCCGGGGGGGCGAGGGGACACTGAAGCTTTCTTT. This gives the protein CASSPGGRGDTEAFF. The rearrangement links TRBV7-9 to TRBJ1-1; D is perhaps TRBD1 (6 bases). The CDR3 spans 15 residues. V was cut by 5 bases and J by 3 bases, with 16 bases left in between. The germline V gene encodes CDR1 SEHNR and CDR2 FQNEAQ (reference sequence). The full variable domain, rest sourced from reference TRBV7-9 and TRBJ1-1, is DTGVSQNPRHKITKRGQNVTFRCDPISEHNRLYWYRQTLGQGPEFLTYFQNEAQLEKSRLLSDRFSAERPKGSFSTLEIQRTEQGDSAMYLCASSPGGRGDTEAFFGQGTRLTVV.

The chain is built from TRBV4-1 and TRBJ1-5; TRBD1 might be the D (6 bases). From germline, CDR1 is MGHRA and CDR2 YSYEKL. Trimming pared 2 bases from V and 3 bases from J, leaving 14 bases between. The CDR3 sequence is 16 residues long. The CDR3: CASSQLGVGANQPQHF. CDR3 coding DNA: TGCGCCAGCAGCCAACTAGGGGTGGGGGCCAATCAGCCCCAGCATTTT.

The chain employs TRBV15 and TRBJ1-5; D is ambiguous. This CDR3 has 12 residues. CDR1 and CDR2 from the germline V gene are LNHNV and YYDKDF (reference sequence). CDR3 sequence: CATQKSNQPQHF. In DNA form, the CDR3 reads TGTGCAACACAGAAAAGCAATCAGCCCCAGCATTTT.

V usage is TRBV11-2 and J usage is TRBJ2-3, with a weak D call TRBD2 (6 bases). CDR1 is SGHAT, CDR2 FQNNGV, per germline. The CDR3 extends over 15 amino acids. The V gene lost 6 bases and the J gene lost 6 bases, with 19 bases spanning the gap. The CDR3 nucleotides are TGTGCCAGCAGGGAGGGGCATGTACAGAGCGATACGCAGTATTTT. Translation: CASREGHVQSDTQYF.

The chain carries TRBV3-1 (or the pseudogene TRBV3-2) and TRBJ2-7, with a tentative D call TRBD2 (6 bases). The germline V and J ends were trimmed by 1 base and 0 bases, with 10 bases remaining between them. The CDR3 is 15 amino acids. Germline assignment: CDR1 LGHDT and CDR2 YNNKEL (reference sequence). CDR3 sequence: CASSQVGTLSYEQYF. In nucleotides, the CDR3 is TGTGCCAGCAGCCAAGTCGGGACTCTCTCCTACGAGCAGTACTTC.

The gene calls are TRBV5-4 and TRBJ1-1; D unresolved. CDR1 SGHNT and CDR2 YYREEE come from the germline V gene (reference sequence). V lost 0 bases, J lost 6 bases, and 18 bases lay in between. The CDR3 is 16 residues long. The CDR3 region has the DNA TGTGCCAGCAGCTTGGTCGGGTTGTCCATCAGTCCTGAAGCTTTCTTT. Translation: CASSLVGLSISPEAFF.

V is TRBV25-1 and J is TRBJ2-7; 9 bases match TRBD2. The CDR3 extends over 13 amino acids. Germline V gives CDR1 MGHDK, CDR2 SYGVNS. The V gene end was trimmed by 6 bases and the J gene end by 4 bases; junction bases not matched to a gene: 4. In DNA form, the CDR3 reads TGTGCCAGCAGAGGGACTAGCAAGTACGAGCAGTACTTC. This translates into CASRGTSKYEQYF.

The chain employs TRBV12-5 and TRBJ2-7; D unresolved. Deletions cut 1 base from V and 2 bases from J, with 18 bases between. Germline CDR1 is LGHNT and CDR2 is FRNRAP. The CDR3 length is 17 residues. This CDR3 is CASGLALRHSPPYEQYF. DNA for the CDR3: TGTGCTAGTGGTTTGGCACTCCGACATTCCCCGCCCTACGAGCAGTACTTC.

The chain recombines TRBV6-6 with TRBJ2-7, with a weak D call TRBD1 (6 bases). With 5 bases removed from V and 3 bases from J, the gap between germline ends came to 11 bases. Germline values: CDR1 MNHNY, CDR2 SVGAGI (reference sequence). This CDR3 is built from 13 residues. CDR3: CASSDTGLYEQYF. In nucleotides, the CDR3 is TGTGCCAGCAGTGACACAGGGCTCTACGAGCAGTACTTC.

The genes are TRBV19 and TRBJ2-7, with D perhaps matching TRBD1 (5 bases). CDR3 size: 13 residues. CDR1 LNHDA and CDR2 SQIVND come from the germline V gene (reference sequence). The V and J ends lost 5 bases and 4 bases respectively, with 12 bases between them. CDR3 loop: CASSQGTPYEQYF. DNA for the CDR3: TGTGCCAGTAGTCAGGGAACTCCGTACGAGCAGTACTTC.

The rearrangement joins TRBV2 to TRBJ2-7, with a weak D call TRBD1 (6 bases). Trimming pared 7 bases from V and 3 bases from J, leaving 10 bases between. CDR3 size: 12 residues. CDR1 is SNHLY and CDR2 is FYNNEI in the germline V gene. CDR3 in amino acids: CASNRAVYEQYF. CDR3 nucleotide sequence: TGTGCCAGCAACAGGGCCGTCTACGAGCAGTACTTC.

The V call is TRBV18, the J call TRBJ1-6, with 8 bases aligning to TRBD1. V was pared by 6 bases and J by 7 bases, with 2 bases of the junction left unmatched. The length of the CDR3 is 13 residues. In germline, CDR1 is KGHSH, CDR2 LQKENI. Written as DNA, the CDR3 is TGTGCCAGCTCGGGACAGGAGAATTCACCCCTCCACTTT. As protein: CASSGQENSPLHF.

The chain carries TRBV5-8 and TRBJ2-7; no reliable D call. This CDR3 has 10 residues. Deletions cut 7 bases from V and 2 bases from J, with 4 bases between. Germline values: CDR1 SGHTS, CDR2 YDEGEE. The CDR3 protein is CASVTYEQYF. CDR3 bases: TGTGCCAGCGTAACCTACGAGCAGTACTTC. Full variable domain (rest looked up from reference TRBV5-8 and TRBJ2-7): EAGVTQSPTHLIKTRGQQATLRCSPISGHTSVYWYQQALGLGLQFLLWYDEGEERNRGNFPPRFSGRQFPNYSSELNVNALELEDSALYLCASVTYEQYFGPGTRLTVT.

V is TRBV28 and J is TRBJ2-7; TRBD2 might be the D (7 bases). The germline V gene encodes CDR1 MDHEN and CDR2 SYDVKM. The CDR3 length is 14 residues. The V and J ends lost 7 bases and 0 bases respectively, with 13 bases between them. The CDR3 DNA reads as TGTGCCAGCAAACTCGCGGGGGCCTCCTACGAGCAGTACTTC. Protein product: CASKLAGASYEQYF. The whole variable domain, filled in from reference TRBV28 and TRBJ2-7, reads DVKVTQSSRYLVKRTGEKVFLECVQDMDHENMFWYRQDPGLGLRLIYFSYDVKMKEKGDIPEGYSVSREKKERFSLILESASTNQTSMYLCASKLAGASYEQYFGPGTRLTVT.

The rearrangement uses TRBV7-9 and TRBJ1-6; TRBD1 aligns across 9 bases. The CDR3 is made up of 16 amino acids. V shed 2 bases and J 9 bases; nucleotides not matched to a gene: 8. Germline V gene sequence: CDR1 SEHNR, CDR2 FQNEAQ (reference sequence). CDR3 amino acids: CASSLLAQGAGSPLHF. CDR3 nucleotide sequence: TGTGCCAGCAGCTTATTAGCACAGGGGGCCGGTTCACCCCTCCACTTT.

The chain is built from TRBV30 and TRBJ2-7, with 8 bases aligning to TRBD1. The V and J ends lost 2 bases and 2 bases, in that order; junction bases with no gene match: 2. The CDR3 contains 13 residues. Germline CDR1 reads GTSNPN; CDR2 reads SVGIG (reference sequence). CDR3 sequence reads: CAWSTGGPYEQYF. The CDR3 DNA follows: TGTGCCTGGAGTACAGGGGGGCCCTACGAGCAGTACTTC.

The chain joins TRBV11-3 to TRBJ2-1; TRBD2 agrees at 11 bases. Germline assignment: CDR1 SGHNT and CDR2 YENEEA. The CDR3 is 18 amino acids. Trimming took 1 base from V and 8 from J; bases not matched to a gene: 13. The DNA for the CDR3 is TGTGCCAGCAGCTTAGGGAGGACTAGCGGGCGCGGTTTCTATGAGCAGTTCTTC. Amino acid sequence: CASSLGRTSGRGFYEQFF.

The chain uses TRBV5-4 and TRBJ2-2; TRBD1 matches 7 bases. With V trimmed by 4 bases and J by 5 bases, 2 bases remained unmatched. The CDR3 is 13 amino acids. CDR1 SGHNT and CDR2 YYREEE come from the germline V gene (reference sequence). The CDR3 coding sequence is TGTGCCAGCAGCATGACAGGGACCGGGGAGCTGTTTTTT. This encodes CASSMTGTGELFF.

This clone has more than one count but fewer than ten. The chain employs TRBV7-9 and TRBJ2-2, with D perhaps matching TRBD1 (6 bases). CDR1 and CDR2 (germline): SEHNR, FQNEAQ (reference sequence). The length of the CDR3 is 15 residues. The ends were cut back, 1 base at V and 0 bases at J, with 6 bases in the middle. The DNA of the CDR3 is TGTGCCAGCAGCTTAGGGACAGCGAACACCGGGGAGCTGTTTTTT. It translates to CASSLGTANTGELFF.

The gene calls are TRBV10-3 and TRBJ2-1; 11 bases agree with TRBD2. V dropped 3 bases and J dropped 6; count of bases not matched to a gene: 1. CDR1 is ENHRY, CDR2 SYGVKD, per germline. There are 14 residues in the CDR3. CDR3 DNA sequence: TGTGCCATCAGTGAACTAGCGGGGGTCAATGAGCAGTTCTTC. Residues: CAISELAGVNEQFF.

This chain links TRBV6-5 with TRBJ1-2, with D possibly TRBD1 on 5 matching bases. This CDR3 region has 12 residues. Germline lookup yields CDR1 MNHEY and CDR2 SVGAGI. V was clipped by 4 bases and J by 10 bases, with 13 bases between them. CDR3 amino acids: CASSWSGLVYTF. The CDR3 region has the DNA TGTGCCAGCAGTTGGTCAGGGTTAGTCTACACCTTC.

The chain carries TRBV9 and TRBJ2-2, with D possibly TRBD2 on 5 matching bases. V dropped 2 bases and J dropped 2 bases, with 7 bases sitting between them. Looked up from germline, CDR1 is SGDLS and CDR2 is YYNGEE. The CDR3 is made up of 14 amino acids. CDR3 region: CASSVGVNTGELFF. The CDR3, as DNA: TGTGCCAGCAGCGTCGGGGTCAACACCGGGGAGCTGTTTTTT.

The rearrangement joins TRBV9 to TRBJ1-1; 7 bases map to TRBD1. CDR1 and CDR2 (germline): SGDLS, YYNGEE. The V and J ends lost 3 bases and 1 base, in that order; junction bases with no gene match: 6. The CDR3 is made up of 15 amino acids. The CDR3 reads CASSDSGTANTEAFF. CDR3 DNA sequence: TGTGCCAGCAGCGACTCCGGGACAGCGAACACTGAAGCTTTCTTT.

V gene TRBV2 combines with J gene TRBJ2-7, with D maybe TRBD1 (6 bases). Germline V gene sequence: CDR1 SNHLY, CDR2 FYNNEI. V lost 9 bases, J lost 0 bases, and 24 bases lay in between. CDR3 size: 17 residues. The CDR3 sequence: CARGEGETGISSYEQYF. The CDR3 region has the DNA TGTGCCAGAGGAGAAGGCGAAACAGGGATAAGCTCCTACGAGCAGTACTTC.

The chain recombines TRBV12-5 with TRBJ2-7, with no clear D. CDR1 is LGHNT and CDR2 is FRNRAP in the germline V gene. The CDR3 covers 14 residues. V was trimmed by 1 base and J by 2 bases, leaving 9 bases between them. As DNA, the CDR3 is TGTGCTAGTGGTTTGGACCTAGTACCCTACGAGCAGTACTTC. Protein: CASGLDLVPYEQYF.

This clone was observed once. This CDR3 reads CASSQGGWGSTNEKLFF. The DNA for the CDR3 is TGTGCCAGCAGTCAAGGGGGATGGGGTTCAACTAATGAAAAACTGTTTTTT. The chain recombines TRBV27 with TRBJ1-4; possibly TRBD1 for D (6 bases). This CDR3 has 17 residues. Trimming pared 5 bases from V and 0 bases from J, leaving 16 bases between. In germline, CDR1 is MNHEY, CDR2 SMNVEV (reference sequence).

The rearrangement joins TRBV13 to TRBJ2-7; the match to TRBD1 covers 7 bases. J was trimmed by 0 bases and V by 4 bases; bases with no gene match: 12. CDR1 PRHDT and CDR2 FYEKMQ come from the germline V gene (reference sequence). CDR3 length equals 17 residues. The CDR3 region is CASSSGKPGQNSYEQYF. DNA for the CDR3: TGTGCCAGCAGCTCCGGCAAACCGGGACAGAACTCCTACGAGCAGTACTTC.

This chain links TRBV18 with TRBJ2-4; the match to TRBD1 covers 7 bases. The CDR3 runs to 14 residues. V shed 6 bases, J shed 3 bases, and the junction held 5 bases outside the gene matches. The germline CDR1 and CDR2 sequences are KGHSH and LQKENI. The CDR3 DNA follows: TGTGCCAGCTCCAGGGGGAACGACAAAAACATTCAGTACTTC. Encoded protein: CASSRGNDKNIQYF.

V is TRBV7-9 and J is TRBJ1-1, with D unclear. Trimming stripped 2 bases from V and 6 bases from J, with 13 bases between. There are 14 residues in the CDR3. From germline, CDR1 is SEHNR and CDR2 FQNEAQ (reference sequence). CDR3 region: CASSLFKEVAEAFF. The CDR3 nucleotides read TGTGCCAGCAGCTTATTCAAGGAGGTTGCTGAAGCTTTCTTT.

The gene calls are TRBV9 and TRBJ1-2, with 10 bases aligning to TRBD1. CDR1 is SGDLS and CDR2 is YYNGEE in the germline V gene. Unmatched junction bases numbered 9, after V lost 5 bases and J lost 2 bases. The CDR3 is 16 amino acids. CDR3 nucleotides: TGTGCCAGCAGTGAACCCGGACAGGGGGGGAACTATGGCTACACCTTC. Protein sequence: CASSEPGQGGNYGYTF.